This TCR beta chain was recovered during a study of blood T cells in healthy people across ages. The V gene lost 7 bases and the J gene lost 0 bases, with 8 bases spanning the gap. This CDR3 is built from 13 residues. PCR was performed a second time for roughly 7 to 11 cycles using a sample-barcoded 5' primer and a J-beta primer mix. Each single sample gave us at least 3 million CDR3-containing paired-end reads. Each CDR3 protein gets one entry after TCRdb re-called the 5' RACE reads with MiXCR. The table shows 550,000 to 650,000 distinct CDR3 sequences, with about 30% occurring only once. Per-sample yields of isolated PBMCs were at least 6 million. The total RNA that was extracted per sample amounted to at least 5 micrograms. Study results and caveats: The study found more naive CD4+ cells and higher diversity in long-lived than aged donors.

The sample holds a few counts of this clonotype. The antigen remains unidentified. The sequenced material came from blood. This clonotype was obtained from a woman older than 75 in good health. The rearrangement links TRBV12-3 or TRBV12-4 to TRBJ2-3; D remains ambiguous. The CDR3 region has the DNA TGTGCCAGCACATCGATGAGCACAGATACGCAGTATTTT. It yields the protein CASTSMSTDTQYF.